This TCR beta chain comes out of a study of T cell repertoires in aging, cancer and after chemotherapy. Study-wide context: Six age groups, ranging from 30 or younger to 70 or older, included the donors.

This clonotype has a handful of counts. What it binds is not known. V was clipped by 3 bases and J by 0 bases; unmatched bases: 9. From germline, CDR1 is SGHNT and CDR2 YENEEA. The length of the CDR3 is 17 residues. Amplification of TCR beta used genomic DNA extracted from peripheral blood. Whole-study findings and limits: In cancer patients, declining TCR diversity with age involved lost richness and lost evenness. The repertoire data cannot show anything about immunological memory following chemotherapy. Median generation probability rose over the chemotherapy interval in each cancer cohort, suggesting rebound thymic output.

A mixed TRB-A/B primer pool amplified rearranged TRB by multiplex touch-down PCR. One entry per CDR3 protein results from TCRdb running MiXCR on the multiplex PCR reads. The sample has under 7,000 distinct CDR3 sequences, roughly 29% seen once. The chain joins TRBV11-3 to TRBJ2-3; 7 bases are shared with TRBD2. The clonotype was recovered from a human donor in good health. Sequences were obtained from blood. Here the CDR3 reads CASSFMGSGESTDTQYF. For the CDR3, the DNA is TGTGCCAGCAGCTTTATGGGCAGCGGGGAAAGCACAGATACGCAGTATTTT.